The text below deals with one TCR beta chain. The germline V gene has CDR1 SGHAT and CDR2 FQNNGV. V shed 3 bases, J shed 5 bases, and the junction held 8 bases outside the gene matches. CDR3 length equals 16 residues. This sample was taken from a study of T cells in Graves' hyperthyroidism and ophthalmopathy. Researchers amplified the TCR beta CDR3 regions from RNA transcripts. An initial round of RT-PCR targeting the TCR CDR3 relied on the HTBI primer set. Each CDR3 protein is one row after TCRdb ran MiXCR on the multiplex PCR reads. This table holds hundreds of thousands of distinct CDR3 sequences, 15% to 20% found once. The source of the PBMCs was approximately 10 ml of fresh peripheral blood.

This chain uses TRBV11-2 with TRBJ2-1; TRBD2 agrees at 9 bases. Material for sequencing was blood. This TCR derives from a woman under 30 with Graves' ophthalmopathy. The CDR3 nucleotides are TGTGCCAGCAGCTTCACCCCTAGCGGGGTGAACAATGAGCAGTTCTTC. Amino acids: CASSFTPSGVNNEQFF. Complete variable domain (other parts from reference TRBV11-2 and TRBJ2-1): EAGVAQSPRYKIIEKRQSVAFWCNPISGHATLYWYQQILGQGPKLLIQFQNNGVVDDSQLPKDRFSAERLKGVDSTLKIQPAKLEDSAVYLCASSFTPSGVNNEQFFGPGTRLTVL.